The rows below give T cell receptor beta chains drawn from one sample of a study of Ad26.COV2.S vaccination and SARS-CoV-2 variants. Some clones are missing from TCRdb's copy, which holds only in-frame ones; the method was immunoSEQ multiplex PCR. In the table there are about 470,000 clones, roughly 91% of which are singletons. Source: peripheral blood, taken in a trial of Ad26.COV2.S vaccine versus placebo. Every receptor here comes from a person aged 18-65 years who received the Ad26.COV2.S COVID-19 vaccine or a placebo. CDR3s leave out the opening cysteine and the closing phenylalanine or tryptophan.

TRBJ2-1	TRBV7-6	ASSLRASGSYNEQF
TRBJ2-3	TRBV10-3	AISGSLAGVGTDTQY
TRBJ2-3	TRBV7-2	ASSLIGGQTGDTQY
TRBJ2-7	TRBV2	ASTSSGPYEQY
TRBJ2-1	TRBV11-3	ASSFGSGNEQF
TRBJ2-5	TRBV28	ASSSGDSPRPY
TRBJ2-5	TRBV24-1	ATSDVTSASQETQY
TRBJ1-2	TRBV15	ATSRVSGRGGYGYT
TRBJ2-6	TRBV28	ASGTGTGANVLT
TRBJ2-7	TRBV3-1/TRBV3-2	ASSQEDSYEQY
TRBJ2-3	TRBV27	ASSLRDTQY
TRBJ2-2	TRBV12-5	ASGLGLAENTGELF
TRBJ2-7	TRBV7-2	ASSFYLAGAYEQY
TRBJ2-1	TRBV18	ASSPLAGKDNEQF
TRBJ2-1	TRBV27	ASHPFPDLLGNEQF
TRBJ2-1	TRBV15	ATSSIGGIIGGGQF
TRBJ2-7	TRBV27	ASTSSSYEQY
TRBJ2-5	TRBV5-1	ASSPGLAGGGGETQY
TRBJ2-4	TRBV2	ASSEALGAEAKNIQY
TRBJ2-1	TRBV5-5	ASSLRQGARWNEQF
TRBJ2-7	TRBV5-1	ASSLPGGRHYEQY
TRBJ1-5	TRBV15	ATSRSDRGQGKPQH
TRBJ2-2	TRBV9	ASSPPAANTGELF
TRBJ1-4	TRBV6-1	ASSERGANEKLF
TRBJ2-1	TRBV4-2	ASSQEATPYNEQF
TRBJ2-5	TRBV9	ASSPLSGRLETQY
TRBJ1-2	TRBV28	ASSLLPGGGTGYT
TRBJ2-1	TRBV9	ASSVGGGSYNEQF
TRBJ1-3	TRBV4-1	ASSQGVHRNTIY
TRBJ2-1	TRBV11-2	ASSFRAFSYNEQF
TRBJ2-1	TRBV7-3	ASSPTGTSYNEQF
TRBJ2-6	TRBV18	ASSEQGSGANVLT
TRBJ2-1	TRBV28	ASSLAGGTYNEQF
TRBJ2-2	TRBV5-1	ASRPTRRNTGELF
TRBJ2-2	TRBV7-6	ASTSSRGPNTGELF
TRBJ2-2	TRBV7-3	ASSGNAVPGELF
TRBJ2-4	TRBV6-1	ASSGSGWATKNIQY
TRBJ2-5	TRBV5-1	ASSLEPGFQETQY
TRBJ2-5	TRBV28	ASRQQGEGETQY
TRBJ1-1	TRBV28	ASNLGAGGDLAEAF
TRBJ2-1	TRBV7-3	ASSLIPTTNEQF
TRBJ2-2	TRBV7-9	ASSPGTGFTGELF
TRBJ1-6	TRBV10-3	AIRQGNSPLH
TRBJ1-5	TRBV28	ASSLAGEMYQPQH
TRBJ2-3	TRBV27	ASSTGQGTDTQY
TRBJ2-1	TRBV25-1	ASSEWGGNEQF
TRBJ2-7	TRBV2	ATRQAASYEQY
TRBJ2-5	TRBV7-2	ASSSPPGGAGNQETQY
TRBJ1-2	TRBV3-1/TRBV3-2	ASSQLGYT
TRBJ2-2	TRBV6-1	ASSEGWNTGELF
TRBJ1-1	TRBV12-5	ASAAGPSNTEAF
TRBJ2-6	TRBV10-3	AISGSGANVLT
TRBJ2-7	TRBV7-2	ASSSEWGYGDEQY
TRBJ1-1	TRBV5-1	ASSLVVGMNTEAF
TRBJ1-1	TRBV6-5	ASSPLGGGTEAF
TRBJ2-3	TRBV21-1	ASKWDSSTDTQY
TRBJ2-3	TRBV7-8	ASSFGQDTSTDTQY
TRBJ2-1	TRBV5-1	ASSLADGRAGNEQF
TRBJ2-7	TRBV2	ASSETGSYEQY